These T cell receptor beta chains were read from a single sample in a study of early T cells in non-severe SARS-CoV-2 infection. Via MiXCR, TCRdb re-called the 5' RACE reads, giving one row per CDR3 protein. Among 70,000 to 95,000 distinct CDR3 sequences listed, 11% to 15% were seen once. The sample consisted of whole blood. The receptors originated from an adult who was a healthcare worker with PCR-confirmed SARS-CoV-2 infection or an uninfected control (not recorded which). Each CDR3 is given with its conserved first and last residue. The D gene is left open where the match is weak. For some rows the clone size is stated as once, few or many, or as a class when expanded; others skip it.

abundance: -
d_gene: -
j_gene: TRBJ2-2
v_gene: TRBV12-3/TRBV12-4
CDR3aa: CASSLGRTHTGELFF
CDR3nt: TGTGCCAGCAGTCTAGGACGCACACACACCGGGGAGCTGTTTTTT

abundance: -
d_gene: -
j_gene: TRBJ2-3
v_gene: TRBV10-3
CDR3aa: CVISAKTRTDTQYF
CDR3nt: TGTGTCATCAGCGCGAAGACCCGCACAGATACGCAGTATTTT

abundance: few
d_gene: TRBD2
j_gene: TRBJ2-5
v_gene: TRBV6-5
CDR3aa: CASSHGEGGVRQETQYF
CDR3nt: TGTGCCAGCAGTCACGGGGAGGGAGGGGTCCGGCAAGAGACCCAGTACTTC

abundance: few
d_gene: -
j_gene: TRBJ1-1
v_gene: TRBV4-1
CDR3aa: CASSQEWRGTEAFF
CDR3nt: TGCGCCAGCAGCCAAGAGTGGCGGGGAACTGAAGCTTTCTTT

abundance: few
d_gene: -
j_gene: TRBJ1-4
v_gene: TRBV30
CDR3aa: CAWSVLYSLRNEKLFF
CDR3nt: TGTGCCTGGAGTGTACTGTATAGTCTCCGTAATGAAAAACTGTTTTTT

abundance: few
d_gene: -
j_gene: TRBJ2-7
v_gene: TRBV11-2
CDR3aa: CASSLGQNNEQYF
CDR3nt: TGTGCCAGCAGCTTAGGCCAGAATAACGAGCAGTACTTC

abundance: -
d_gene: -
j_gene: TRBJ2-7
v_gene: TRBV7-9
CDR3aa: CASSWGQSAYEQYF
CDR3nt: TGTGCCAGCAGCTGGGGACAATCAGCCTACGAGCAGTACTTC

abundance: -
d_gene: -
j_gene: TRBJ2-6
v_gene: TRBV9
CDR3aa: CASSVGAGANVLTF
CDR3nt: TGTGCCAGCAGCGTAGGAGCTGGGGCCAACGTCCTGACTTTC

abundance: few
d_gene: TRBD2
j_gene: TRBJ2-5
v_gene: TRBV29-1
CDR3aa: CSVGAGGTETQYF
CDR3nt: TGCAGCGTTGGAGCGGGGGGGACCGAGACCCAGTACTTC

abundance: -
d_gene: -
j_gene: TRBJ2-4
v_gene: TRBV7-2
CDR3aa: CASSSRGQQNNIQYF
CDR3nt: TGTGCCAGCAGCTCCCGCGGACAGCAGAATAACATTCAGTACTTC

abundance: few
d_gene: -
j_gene: TRBJ2-5
v_gene: TRBV18
CDR3aa: CASSREETQYF
CDR3nt: TGTGCCAGCTCAAGAGAAGAGACCCAGTACTTC

abundance: -
d_gene: -
j_gene: TRBJ2-1
v_gene: TRBV19
CDR3aa: CASSMGTTYNEQFF
CDR3nt: TGTGCCAGTAGTATGGGGACCACCTACAATGAGCAGTTCTTC

abundance: -
d_gene: -
j_gene: TRBJ1-5
v_gene: TRBV2
CDR3aa: CASSARVQPQHF
CDR3nt: TGTGCCAGCAGTGCCAGGGTTCAGCCCCAGCATTTT

abundance: -
d_gene: TRBD1
j_gene: TRBJ2-3
v_gene: TRBV7-8
CDR3aa: CASGTRGPSTDTQYF
CDR3nt: TGTGCCAGCGGAACAAGGGGGCCTAGCACAGATACGCAGTATTTT

abundance: few
d_gene: -
j_gene: TRBJ2-2
v_gene: TRBV28
CDR3aa: CASSNRVVPGELFF
CDR3nt: TGTGCCAGCAGTAACAGGGTTGTCCCCGGGGAGCTGTTTTTT

abundance: -
d_gene: TRBD1
j_gene: TRBJ1-5
v_gene: TRBV20-1
CDR3aa: CSALDRVSQPQHF
CDR3nt: TGCAGTGCTCTCGACAGGGTGAGTCAGCCCCAGCATTTT

abundance: few
d_gene: TRBD1
j_gene: TRBJ2-4
v_gene: TRBV13
CDR3aa: CASSYRGAKNIQYF
CDR3nt: TGTGCCAGCAGCTACAGGGGAGCCAAAAACATTCAGTACTTC

abundance: -
d_gene: TRBD2
j_gene: TRBJ2-3
v_gene: TRBV9
CDR3aa: CASSVLAGDTDTQYF
CDR3nt: TGTGCCAGCAGCGTACTAGCGGGGGACACAGATACGCAGTATTTT

abundance: few
d_gene: TRBD2
j_gene: TRBJ2-1
v_gene: TRBV5-1
CDR3aa: CASSLALAGTYNEQFF
CDR3nt: TGCGCCAGCAGCTTGGCCCTAGCGGGGACCTACAATGAGCAGTTCTTC

abundance: -
d_gene: -
j_gene: TRBJ1-2
v_gene: TRBV30
CDR3aa: CAWSVRRHYGYTF
CDR3nt: TGTGCCTGGAGTGTACGCCGGCACTATGGCTACACCTTC

abundance: -
d_gene: -
j_gene: TRBJ1-5
v_gene: TRBV7-2
CDR3aa: CASSLQGGNQPQHF
CDR3nt: TGTGCCAGCAGCTTACAGGGCGGCAATCAGCCCCAGCATTTT

abundance: -
d_gene: TRBD1
j_gene: TRBJ1-5
v_gene: TRBV5-1
CDR3aa: CASSAGTDPNQPQHF
CDR3nt: TGCGCCAGCAGCGCCGGGACAGACCCCAATCAGCCCCAGCATTTT

abundance: -
d_gene: TRBD2
j_gene: TRBJ2-2
v_gene: TRBV5-1
CDR3aa: CASSPGAGGTIGELFF
CDR3nt: TGCGCCAGCAGCCCCGGAGCGGGGGGGACAATCGGGGAGCTGTTTTTT

abundance: -
d_gene: TRBD1
j_gene: TRBJ1-1
v_gene: TRBV2
CDR3aa: CASGDRRGRRNTEAFF
CDR3nt: TGTGCCAGCGGGGATCGGAGGGGGCGGAGGAACACTGAAGCTTTCTTT

abundance: -
d_gene: -
j_gene: TRBJ2-7
v_gene: TRBV12-3/TRBV12-4
CDR3aa: CASSLAPNRGEQYF
CDR3nt: TGTGCCAGCAGTTTAGCGCCCAACAGAGGCGAGCAGTACTTC

abundance: few
d_gene: -
j_gene: TRBJ1-1
v_gene: TRBV20-1
CDR3aa: CSARAGDTEAFF
CDR3nt: TGCAGTGCTAGAGCAGGGGACACTGAAGCTTTCTTT

abundance: -
d_gene: TRBD1
j_gene: TRBJ1-6
v_gene: TRBV3-1
CDR3aa: CASSPDRERFSPLHF
CDR3nt: TGTGCCAGCAGCCCGGACAGGGAACGGTTCTCACCCCTCCACTTT

abundance: few
d_gene: -
j_gene: TRBJ2-1
v_gene: TRBV10-3
CDR3aa: CAISAQANEQFF
CDR3nt: TGTGCCATCAGCGCCCAGGCTAATGAGCAGTTCTTC

abundance: -
d_gene: TRBD1
j_gene: TRBJ2-3
v_gene: TRBV29-1
CDR3aa: CSARQGISQYF
CDR3nt: TGCAGCGCTAGACAGGGGATCTCACAGTATTTT

abundance: -
d_gene: -
j_gene: TRBJ2-7
v_gene: TRBV27
CDR3aa: CASSRQALYEQYF
CDR3nt: TGTGCCAGCAGTAGACAGGCTCTCTACGAGCAGTACTTC

abundance: few
d_gene: -
j_gene: TRBJ1-4
v_gene: TRBV14
CDR3aa: CASSQGSKLFF
CDR3nt: TGTGCCAGCAGCCAAGGCAGTAAACTGTTTTTT

abundance: -
d_gene: -
j_gene: TRBJ1-1
v_gene: TRBV20-1
CDR3aa: CSATYGTGFSTEAFF
CDR3nt: TGCAGTGCCACCTACGGCACAGGGTTTAGTACTGAAGCTTTCTTT

abundance: few
d_gene: TRBD1
j_gene: TRBJ1-2
v_gene: TRBV28
CDR3aa: CASSQTGDPNYGYTF
CDR3nt: TGTGCCAGCTCTCAAACAGGGGACCCTAACTATGGCTACACCTTC

abundance: -
d_gene: -
j_gene: TRBJ1-4
v_gene: TRBV6-6
CDR3aa: CASSYGQPNEKLFF
CDR3nt: TGTGCCAGCAGTTACGGGCAGCCAAATGAAAAACTGTTTTTT

abundance: few
d_gene: TRBD1
j_gene: TRBJ1-2
v_gene: TRBV6-5
CDR3aa: CASSEIRQGAKWGYTF
CDR3nt: TGTGCCAGCAGTGAAATCAGACAGGGGGCAAAGTGGGGCTACACCTTC

abundance: few
d_gene: TRBD1
j_gene: TRBJ1-2
v_gene: TRBV3-1
CDR3aa: CASSQDRDSGYTF
CDR3nt: TGTGCCAGCAGCCAGGACAGGGATTCTGGCTACACCTTC

abundance: few
d_gene: TRBD1
j_gene: TRBJ2-1
v_gene: TRBV7-6
CDR3aa: CASSLGTGQALNEQFF
CDR3nt: TGTGCCAGCAGCTTAGGGACCGGACAGGCTCTCAATGAGCAGTTCTTC

abundance: few
d_gene: -
j_gene: TRBJ1-1
v_gene: TRBV20-1
CDR3aa: CSAAKMNTEAFF
CDR3nt: TGCAGTGCGGCTAAGATGAACACTGAAGCTTTCTTT

abundance: many
d_gene: -
j_gene: TRBJ1-5
v_gene: TRBV12-3/TRBV12-4
CDR3aa: CASSGAPTQPQHF
CDR3nt: TGTGCCAGCAGTGGAGCCCCGACGCAGCCCCAGCATTTT

abundance: once
d_gene: -
j_gene: TRBJ2-1
v_gene: TRBV11-2
CDR3aa: CASSLGTGGPYEQFF
CDR3nt: TGTGCCAGCAGCTTAGGAACGGGGGGCCCCTACGAGCAGTTCTTC

abundance: -
d_gene: TRBD1
j_gene: TRBJ2-5
v_gene: TRBV28
CDR3aa: CASRSTGRETQYF
CDR3nt: TGTGCCAGCAGATCGACAGGGCGGGAGACCCAGTACTTC

abundance: -
d_gene: -
j_gene: TRBJ1-2
v_gene: TRBV5-4
CDR3aa: CASSSSNYGYTF
CDR3nt: TGTGCCAGCAGCTCCTCTAACTATGGCTACACCTTC

abundance: few
d_gene: -
j_gene: TRBJ2-1
v_gene: TRBV6-6
CDR3aa: CASSYSPGTEQFF
CDR3nt: TGTGCCAGCAGTTACTCTCCCGGGACAGAGCAGTTCTTC

abundance: -
d_gene: TRBD1
j_gene: TRBJ1-1
v_gene: TRBV6-4
CDR3aa: CASSEGTDPNTEAFF
CDR3nt: TGTGCCAGCAGTGAGGGGACAGACCCAAACACTGAAGCTTTCTTT

abundance: -
d_gene: TRBD1
j_gene: TRBJ2-2
v_gene: TRBV29-1
CDR3aa: CSTQGADGELFF
CDR3nt: TGCAGCACACAGGGGGCAGACGGGGAGCTGTTTTTT

abundance: -
d_gene: -
j_gene: TRBJ1-2
v_gene: TRBV7-9
CDR3aa: CASSLDADSNYGYTF
CDR3nt: TGTGCCAGCAGCTTAGATGCAGACAGTAACTATGGCTACACCTTC

abundance: -
d_gene: TRBD1
j_gene: TRBJ2-7
v_gene: TRBV6-5
CDR3aa: CASYRSGGAEQYF
CDR3nt: TGTGCCAGCTATAGGTCAGGGGGCGCCGAGCAGTACTTC

abundance: -
d_gene: TRBD1
j_gene: TRBJ2-7
v_gene: TRBV6-5
CDR3aa: CASSSWTGREQYF
CDR3nt: TGTGCCAGCAGTTCGTGGACAGGCCGAGAGCAGTACTTC

abundance: few
d_gene: TRBD1
j_gene: TRBJ2-7
v_gene: TRBV19
CDR3aa: CASSFGQGISYEQYF
CDR3nt: TGTGCCAGTAGTTTCGGACAGGGGATCTCCTACGAGCAGTACTTC

abundance: few
d_gene: -
j_gene: TRBJ2-2
v_gene: TRBV28
CDR3aa: CASSFIGPANTGELFF
CDR3nt: TGTGCCAGCAGTTTTATAGGACCTGCGAACACCGGGGAGCTGTTTTTT

abundance: -
d_gene: -
j_gene: TRBJ1-2
v_gene: TRBV2
CDR3aa: CASSEGQFYGYTF
CDR3nt: TGTGCCAGCAGTGAAGGGCAGTTCTATGGCTACACCTTC

abundance: -
d_gene: -
j_gene: TRBJ2-7
v_gene: TRBV20-1
CDR3aa: CSAQPPFSYEQYF
CDR3nt: TGCAGTGCTCAGCCCCCCTTCTCCTACGAGCAGTACTTC

abundance: -
d_gene: -
j_gene: TRBJ1-6
v_gene: TRBV27
CDR3aa: CASSLFRGGSPLHF
CDR3nt: TGTGCCAGCAGTTTATTCAGGGGAGGTTCACCCCTCCACTTT

abundance: -
d_gene: TRBD1
j_gene: TRBJ2-7
v_gene: TRBV6-6
CDR3aa: CASSKTYYGQGPSSYEQYF
CDR3nt: TGTGCCAGCAGTAAAACATATTACGGACAGGGGCCCAGCTCCTACGAGCAGTACTTC

abundance: -
d_gene: TRBD1
j_gene: TRBJ1-2
v_gene: TRBV2
CDR3aa: CASSATGISYGYTF
CDR3nt: TGTGCCAGCAGTGCGACAGGGATCAGCTATGGCTACACCTTC

abundance: -
d_gene: TRBD2
j_gene: TRBJ2-3
v_gene: TRBV5-4
CDR3aa: CASRGLGTSGGIDTQYF
CDR3nt: TGTGCCAGCAGGGGCCTCGGAACTAGCGGGGGAATAGATACGCAGTATTTT

abundance: few
d_gene: -
j_gene: TRBJ2-1
v_gene: TRBV19
CDR3aa: CASSIVRNEQFF
CDR3nt: TGTGCCAGTAGTATCGTGCGCAATGAGCAGTTCTTC